One and the same sample provided the 2 T cell receptor beta chains below, sequenced in a study of cytomegalovirus exposure and HLA in healthy donors. The PCR was carried out with 60 Vbeta primers and 13 Jbeta primers. Profiled with immunoSEQ multiplex PCR; TCRdb holds only in-frame clones, not every one. Of some 150,000 clones listed, more than 70% are singletons. The sample taken for sequencing was PBMCs. The origin of the receptors is a male donor in good health and CMV-seronegative.

V gene TRBV7-8 combines with J gene TRBJ2-1, with 8 bases aligning to TRBD1. V lost 4 bases to trimming and J lost 5 bases; unmatched junction nucleotides: 10. Germline assignment: CDR1 SGHVS and CDR2 FQNEAQ. The CDR3 loop spans 16 amino acids. CDR3 nucleotide sequence: TGTGCCAGCAGCTCCCCGGGCAGGGGGCTTAACAATGAGCAGTTCTTC. It translates to CASSSPGRGLNNEQFF.

A remark on this clone: The same CDR3 arises from other DNA sequences in this sample as well. The chain links TRBV5-6 to TRBJ2-3; D possibly corresponds to TRBD2 (5 bases). Germline V gene sequence: CDR1 SGHDT, CDR2 YYEEEE. Trimming stripped 4 bases from V and 1 base from J, with 16 bases between. The CDR3 totals 16 residues. The CDR3 DNA follows: TGTGCCAGCAGCGGAGGTGATCGCCTCGGCACAGATACGCAGTATTTT. Protein product: CASSGGDRLGTDTQYF.